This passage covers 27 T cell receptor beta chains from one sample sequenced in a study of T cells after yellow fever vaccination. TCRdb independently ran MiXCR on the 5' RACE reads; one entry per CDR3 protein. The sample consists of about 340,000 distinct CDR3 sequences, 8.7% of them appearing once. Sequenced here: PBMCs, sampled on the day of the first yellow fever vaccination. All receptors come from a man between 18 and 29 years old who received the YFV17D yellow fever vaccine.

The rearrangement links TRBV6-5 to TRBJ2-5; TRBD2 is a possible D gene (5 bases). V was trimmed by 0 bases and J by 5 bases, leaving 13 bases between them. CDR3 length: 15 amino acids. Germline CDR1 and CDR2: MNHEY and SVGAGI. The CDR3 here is CASSYSTLGGETQYF. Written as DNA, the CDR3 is TGTGCCAGCAGTTACTCGACCCTGGGCGGGGAGACCCAGTACTTC.

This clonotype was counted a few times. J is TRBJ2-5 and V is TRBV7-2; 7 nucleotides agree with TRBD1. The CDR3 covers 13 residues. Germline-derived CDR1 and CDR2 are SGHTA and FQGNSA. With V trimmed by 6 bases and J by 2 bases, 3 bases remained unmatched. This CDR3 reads CASRRGQQETQYF. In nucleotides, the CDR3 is TGTGCCAGCAGACGGGGACAGCAAGAGACCCAGTACTTC. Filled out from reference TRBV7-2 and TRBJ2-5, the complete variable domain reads GAGVSQSPSNKVTEKGKDVELRCDPISGHTALYWYRQSLGQGLEFLIYFQGNSAPDKSGLPSDRFSAERTGGSVSTLTIQRTQQEDSAVYLCASRRGQQETQYFGPGTRLLVL.

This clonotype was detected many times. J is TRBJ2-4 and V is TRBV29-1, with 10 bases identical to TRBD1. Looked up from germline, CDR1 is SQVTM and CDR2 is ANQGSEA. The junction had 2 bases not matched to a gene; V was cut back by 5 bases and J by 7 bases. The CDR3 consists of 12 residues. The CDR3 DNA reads TGCAGCGTTTCGACAGGGGGCAACATTCAGTACTTC. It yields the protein CSVSTGGNIQYF.

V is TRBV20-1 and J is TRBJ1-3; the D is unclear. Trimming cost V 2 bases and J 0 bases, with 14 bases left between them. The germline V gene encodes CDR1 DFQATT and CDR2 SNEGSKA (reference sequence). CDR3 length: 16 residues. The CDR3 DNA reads TGCAGTGCTAGACTCCCTGGCAGCAGCTCTGGAAACACCATATATTTT. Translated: CSARLPGSSSGNTIYF.

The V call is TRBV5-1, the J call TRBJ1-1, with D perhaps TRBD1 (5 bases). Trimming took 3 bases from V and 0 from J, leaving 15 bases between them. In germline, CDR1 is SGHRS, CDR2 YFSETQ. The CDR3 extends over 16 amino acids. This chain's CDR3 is CASSWTFSWLNTEAFF. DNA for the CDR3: TGCGCCAGCAGCTGGACATTTAGCTGGCTGAACACTGAAGCTTTCTTT. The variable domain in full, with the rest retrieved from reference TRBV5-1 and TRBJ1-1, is KAGVTQTPRYLIKTRGQQVTLSCSPISGHRSVSWYQQTPGQGLQFLFEYFSETQRNKGNFPGRFSGRQFSNSRSEMNVSTLELGDSALYLCASSWTFSWLNTEAFFGQGTRLTVV.

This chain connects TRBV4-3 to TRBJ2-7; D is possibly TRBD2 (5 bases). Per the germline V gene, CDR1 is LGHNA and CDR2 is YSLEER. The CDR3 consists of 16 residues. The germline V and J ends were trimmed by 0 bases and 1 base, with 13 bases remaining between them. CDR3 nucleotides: TGCGCCAGCAGCCAAGATGGAACGGGGATATCCTACGAGCAGTACTTC. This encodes CASSQDGTGISYEQYF.

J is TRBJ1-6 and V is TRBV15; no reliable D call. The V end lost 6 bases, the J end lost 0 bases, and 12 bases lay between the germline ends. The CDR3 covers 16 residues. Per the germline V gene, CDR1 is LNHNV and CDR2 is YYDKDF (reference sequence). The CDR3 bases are TGTGCCACCAGGGGAGAAGGGAGCTCCTATAATTCACCCCTCCACTTT. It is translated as CATRGEGSSYNSPLHF.

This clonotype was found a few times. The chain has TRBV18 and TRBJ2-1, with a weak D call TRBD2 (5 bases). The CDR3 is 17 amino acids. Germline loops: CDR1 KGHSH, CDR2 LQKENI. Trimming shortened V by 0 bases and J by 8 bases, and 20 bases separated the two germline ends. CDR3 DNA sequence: TGTGCCAGCTCACCACCAGGGCGCTCTAGCCATTCCGATGAGCAGTTCTTC. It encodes CASSPPGRSSHSDEQFF.

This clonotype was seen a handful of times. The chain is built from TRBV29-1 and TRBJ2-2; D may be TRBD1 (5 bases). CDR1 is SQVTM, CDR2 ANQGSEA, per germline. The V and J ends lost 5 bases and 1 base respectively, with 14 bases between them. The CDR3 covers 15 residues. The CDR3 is CSVRFETENTGELFF. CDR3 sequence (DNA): TGCAGCGTTCGGTTCGAGACAGAGAACACCGGGGAGCTGTTTTTT.

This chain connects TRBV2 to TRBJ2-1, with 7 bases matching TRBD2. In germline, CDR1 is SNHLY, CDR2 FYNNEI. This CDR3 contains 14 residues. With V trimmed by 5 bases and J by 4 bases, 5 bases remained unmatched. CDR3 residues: CASSRSGRYNEQFF. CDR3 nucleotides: TGTGCCAGCAGTCGTTCCGGGAGGTACAATGAGCAGTTCTTC.

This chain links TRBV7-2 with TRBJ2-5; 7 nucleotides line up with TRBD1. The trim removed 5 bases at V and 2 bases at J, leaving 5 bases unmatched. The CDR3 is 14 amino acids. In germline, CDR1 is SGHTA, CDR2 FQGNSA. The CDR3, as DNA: TGTGCCAGCAGCCTTCCGGGACAGCAAGAGACCCAGTACTTC. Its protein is CASSLPGQQETQYF.

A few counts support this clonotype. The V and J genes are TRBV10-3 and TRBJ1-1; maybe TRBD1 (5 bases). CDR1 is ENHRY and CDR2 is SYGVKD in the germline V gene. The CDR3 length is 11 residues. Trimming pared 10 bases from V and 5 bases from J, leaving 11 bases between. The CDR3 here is CATIRETEAFF. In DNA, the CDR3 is TGTGCCACCATCAGGGAGACTGAAGCTTTCTTT.

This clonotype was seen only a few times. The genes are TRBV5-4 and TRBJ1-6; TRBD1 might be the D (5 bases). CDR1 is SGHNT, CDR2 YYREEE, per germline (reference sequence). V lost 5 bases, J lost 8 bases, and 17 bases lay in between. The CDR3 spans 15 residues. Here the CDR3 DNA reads TGTGCCAGCAGAGAGAGGGGTGCCCTACATTCACCCCTCCACTTT. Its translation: CASRERGALHSPLHF.

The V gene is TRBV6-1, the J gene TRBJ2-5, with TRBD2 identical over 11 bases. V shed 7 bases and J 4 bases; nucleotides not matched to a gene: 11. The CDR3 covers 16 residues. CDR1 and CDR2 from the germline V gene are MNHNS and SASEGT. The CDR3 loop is CASNRLAGKKAETQYF. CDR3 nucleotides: TGTGCCAGCAATAGACTAGCGGGGAAAAAAGCAGAGACCCAGTACTTC.

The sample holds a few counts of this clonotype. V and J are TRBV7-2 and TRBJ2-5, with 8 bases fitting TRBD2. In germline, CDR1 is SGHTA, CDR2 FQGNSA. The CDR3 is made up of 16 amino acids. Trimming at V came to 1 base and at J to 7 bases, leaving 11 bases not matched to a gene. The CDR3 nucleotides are TGTGCCAGCAGCTTAGTTGCGAGGGGCGCGGGGGGGACCCAGTACTTC. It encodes CASSLVARGAGGTQYF. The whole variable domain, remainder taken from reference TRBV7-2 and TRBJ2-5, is GAGVSQSPSNKVTEKGKDVELRCDPISGHTALYWYRQSLGQGLEFLIYFQGNSAPDKSGLPSDRFSAERTGGSVSTLTIQRTQQEDSAVYLCASSLVARGAGGTQYFGPGTRLLVL.

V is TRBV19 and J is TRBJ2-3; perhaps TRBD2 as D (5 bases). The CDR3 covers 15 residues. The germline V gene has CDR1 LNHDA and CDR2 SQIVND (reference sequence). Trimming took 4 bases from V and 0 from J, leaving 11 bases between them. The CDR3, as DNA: TGTGCCAGTAGTAGCAGGCGGGTGAGCACAGATACGCAGTATTTT. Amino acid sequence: CASSSRRVSTDTQYF.

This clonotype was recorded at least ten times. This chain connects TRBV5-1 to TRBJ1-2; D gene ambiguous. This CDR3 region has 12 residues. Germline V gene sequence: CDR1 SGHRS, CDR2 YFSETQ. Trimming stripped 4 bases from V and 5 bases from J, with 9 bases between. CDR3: CASSSDLYGYTF. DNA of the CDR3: TGCGCCAGCAGCAGCGACCTATATGGCTACACCTTC.

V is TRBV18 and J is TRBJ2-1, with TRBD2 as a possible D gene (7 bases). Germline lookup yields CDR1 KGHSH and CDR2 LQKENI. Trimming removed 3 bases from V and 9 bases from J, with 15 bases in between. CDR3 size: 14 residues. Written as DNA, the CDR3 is TGTGCCAGCTCACCGGGGGGGGCCTTTGGTGAGCAGTTCTTC. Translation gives CASSPGGAFGEQFF.

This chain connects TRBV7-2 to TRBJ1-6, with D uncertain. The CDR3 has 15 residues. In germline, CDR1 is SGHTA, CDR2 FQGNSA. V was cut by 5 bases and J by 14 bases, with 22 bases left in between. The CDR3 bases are TGTGCCAGCAGCCTAGATTCCCTTTCGGGGTCAGCCCTCCACTTT. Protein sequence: CASSLDSLSGSALHF.

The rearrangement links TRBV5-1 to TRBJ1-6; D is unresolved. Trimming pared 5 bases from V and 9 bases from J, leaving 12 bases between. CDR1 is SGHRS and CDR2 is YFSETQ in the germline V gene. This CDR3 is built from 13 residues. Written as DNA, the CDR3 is TGCGCCAGCAGTCGGCTGAATGGTTCACCCCTCCACTTT. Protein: CASSRLNGSPLHF.

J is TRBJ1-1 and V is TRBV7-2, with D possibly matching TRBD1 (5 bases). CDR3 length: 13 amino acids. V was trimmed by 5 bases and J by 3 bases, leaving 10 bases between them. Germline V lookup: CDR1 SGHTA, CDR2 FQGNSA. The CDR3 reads CASSREGDTEAFF. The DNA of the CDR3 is TGTGCCAGCAGCCGGGAAGGGGACACTGAAGCTTTCTTT.

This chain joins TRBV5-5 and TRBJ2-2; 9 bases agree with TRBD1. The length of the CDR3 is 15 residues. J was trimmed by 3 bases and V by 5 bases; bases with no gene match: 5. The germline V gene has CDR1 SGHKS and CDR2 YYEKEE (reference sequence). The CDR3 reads CASRPGQGDTGELFF. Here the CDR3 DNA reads TGTGCCAGCAGGCCGGGACAGGGTGACACCGGGGAGCTGTTTTTT.

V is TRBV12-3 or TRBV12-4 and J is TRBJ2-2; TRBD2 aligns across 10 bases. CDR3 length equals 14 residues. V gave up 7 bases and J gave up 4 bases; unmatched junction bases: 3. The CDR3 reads CASKASGGTGELFF. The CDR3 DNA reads TGTGCCAGCAAAGCTAGCGGGGGCACCGGGGAGCTGTTTTTT.

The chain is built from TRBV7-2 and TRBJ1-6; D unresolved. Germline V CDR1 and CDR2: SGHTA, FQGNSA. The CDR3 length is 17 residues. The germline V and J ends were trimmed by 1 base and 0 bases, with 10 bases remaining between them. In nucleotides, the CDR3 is TGTGCCAGCAGCTTAGGTCGGGTTTCCTCCTATAATTCACCCCTCCACTTT. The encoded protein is CASSLGRVSSYNSPLHF.

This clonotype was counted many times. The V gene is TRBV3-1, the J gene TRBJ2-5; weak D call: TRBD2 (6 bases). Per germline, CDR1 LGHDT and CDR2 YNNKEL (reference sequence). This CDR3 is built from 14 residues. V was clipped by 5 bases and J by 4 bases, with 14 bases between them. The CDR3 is CASSSMGGAETQYF. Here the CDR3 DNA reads TGTGCCAGCAGCTCGATGGGGGGAGCAGAGACCCAGTACTTC.

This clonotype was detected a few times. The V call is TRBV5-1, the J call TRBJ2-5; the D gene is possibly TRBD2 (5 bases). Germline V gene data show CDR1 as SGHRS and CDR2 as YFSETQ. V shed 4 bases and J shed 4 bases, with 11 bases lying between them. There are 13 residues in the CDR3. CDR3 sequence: CASSDRGGETQYF. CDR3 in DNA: TGCGCCAGCAGCGATCGGGGTGGAGAGACCCAGTACTTC.

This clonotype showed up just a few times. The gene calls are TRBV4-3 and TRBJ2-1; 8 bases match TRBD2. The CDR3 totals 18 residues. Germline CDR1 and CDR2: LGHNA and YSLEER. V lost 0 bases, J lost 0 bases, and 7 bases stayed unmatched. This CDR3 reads CASSQELRGDSSYNEQFF. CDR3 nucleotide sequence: TGCGCCAGCAGCCAAGAGTTGCGGGGGGACTCCTCCTACAATGAGCAGTTCTTC.